Each of the 9 T cell receptor beta chains below was sequenced from the same sample in a study of cytomegalovirus exposure and HLA in healthy donors. Sequencing was performed with immunoSEQ multiplex PCR; in TCRdb, only in-frame clones are kept and a portion is missing. This sample has tens of thousands of clones, with 85% to 95% found just once. The sequencing sample was made of PBMCs. The receptor source for this set is a man in his late teens or twenties in good health and CMV-seropositive.

V and J are TRBV7-6 and TRBJ2-2; the D gene is possibly TRBD2 (7 bases). The CDR3 extends over 16 amino acids. The germline CDR1 and CDR2 sequences are SGHVS and FNYEAQ. The V and J ends lost 1 base and 4 bases respectively, with 13 bases between them. The CDR3 DNA follows: TGTGCCAGCAGCTTAGTACTGGGAGGGGGCACCGGGGAGCTGTTTTTT. Translated: CASSLVLGGGTGELFF.

This clone was recorded once. The gene calls are TRBV30 and TRBJ2-5, with D possibly being TRBD2 (6 bases). This CDR3 is 13 amino acids long. With 3 bases removed from V and 2 bases from J, the gap between germline ends came to 10 bases. Germline V gene data show CDR1 as GTSNPN and CDR2 as SVGIG (reference sequence). The CDR3 bases are TGTGCCTGGAGGCCCCGGGGGCAAGAGACCCAGTACTTC. Translated, it gives CAWRPRGQETQYF.

The chain recombines TRBV9 with TRBJ2-7; 8 bases map to TRBD2. This CDR3 spans 15 amino acids. Looked up from germline, CDR1 is SGDLS and CDR2 is YYNGEE. Unmatched junction bases numbered 8, after V lost 0 bases and J lost 6 bases. The CDR3, as DNA: TGTGCCAGCAGCGTAGGTCTCGCGGGAGGTGGCGAGCAGTACTTC. Translating gives CASSVGLAGGGEQYF.

The V call is TRBV7-9, the J call TRBJ1-1; D call uncertain. The ends were cut back, 2 bases at V and 0 bases at J, with 13 bases in the middle. From germline, CDR1 is SEHNR and CDR2 FQNEAQ (reference sequence). The CDR3 is 16 residues long. The CDR3 region is CASSLPGTLLNTEAFF. CDR3 DNA: TGTGCCAGCAGCTTACCAGGCACGCTACTGAACACTGAAGCTTTCTTT. Variable domain in full (rest from reference TRBV7-9 and TRBJ1-1): DTGVSQNPRHKITKRGQNVTFRCDPISEHNRLYWYRQTLGQGPEFLTYFQNEAQLEKSRLLSDRFSAERPKGSFSTLEIQRTEQGDSAMYLCASSLPGTLLNTEAFFGQGTRLTVV.

The V call is TRBV4-1, the J call TRBJ1-2; TRBD1 is a possible D gene (5 bases). This CDR3 is built from 14 residues. V lost 0 bases and J 4 bases, leaving 9 bases between the germline ends. Germline CDR1 reads MGHRA; CDR2 reads YSYEKL. The DNA of the CDR3 is TGCGCCAGCAGCCAAGATCGACAGCTCTATGGCTACACCTTC. The encoded protein is CASSQDRQLYGYTF.

This clone was detected only once. This chain links TRBV6-6 with TRBJ1-5; weak D call: TRBD1 (5 bases). The CDR3 runs to 15 residues. Germline V lookup: CDR1 MNHNY, CDR2 SVGAGI (reference sequence). Trimming pared 6 bases from V and 4 bases from J, leaving 16 bases between. CDR3 sequence reads: CASSVGGRGNQPQHF. Here the CDR3 DNA reads TGTGCCAGCAGCGTCGGGGGAAGGGGTAATCAGCCCCAGCATTTT.

This chain connects TRBV10-3 to TRBJ2-2; weak D call: TRBD1 (6 bases). The CDR3 spans 13 residues. From germline, CDR1 is ENHRY and CDR2 SYGVKD. The CDR3 DNA reads TGTGCTTCCACCCTGGGGGCCACCGGGGAGCTGTTTTTT. It is translated as CASTLGATGELFF.

This chain connects TRBV27 to TRBJ1-1; D gene uncertain. Trimming removed 8 bases at V and 1 base at J, with 14 bases between. Germline values: CDR1 MNHEY, CDR2 SMNVEV (reference sequence). CDR3 size: 14 residues. The CDR3: CASVAKVPNTEAFF. For the CDR3, the DNA is TGTGCCAGCGTAGCTAAGGTCCCGAACACTGAAGCTTTCTTT.

V and J are TRBV11-3 and TRBJ2-3; possibly TRBD2 for D (6 bases). The V gene lost 5 bases and the J gene lost 0 bases, with 15 bases spanning the gap. The CDR3 loop spans 16 amino acids. Germline V lookup: CDR1 SGHNT, CDR2 YENEEA. CDR3 in amino acids: CASSPLVGGSTDTQYF. The CDR3 DNA follows: TGTGCCAGCAGCCCCTTAGTCGGAGGGAGCACAGATACGCAGTATTTT. The full variable domain, its missing parts supplied by reference TRBV11-3 and TRBJ2-3, is EAGVVQSPRYKIIEKKQPVAFWCNPISGHNTLYWYLQNLGQGPELLIRYENEEAVDDSQLPKDRFSAERLKGVDSTLKIQPAELGDSAVYLCASSPLVGGSTDTQYFGPGTRLTVL.